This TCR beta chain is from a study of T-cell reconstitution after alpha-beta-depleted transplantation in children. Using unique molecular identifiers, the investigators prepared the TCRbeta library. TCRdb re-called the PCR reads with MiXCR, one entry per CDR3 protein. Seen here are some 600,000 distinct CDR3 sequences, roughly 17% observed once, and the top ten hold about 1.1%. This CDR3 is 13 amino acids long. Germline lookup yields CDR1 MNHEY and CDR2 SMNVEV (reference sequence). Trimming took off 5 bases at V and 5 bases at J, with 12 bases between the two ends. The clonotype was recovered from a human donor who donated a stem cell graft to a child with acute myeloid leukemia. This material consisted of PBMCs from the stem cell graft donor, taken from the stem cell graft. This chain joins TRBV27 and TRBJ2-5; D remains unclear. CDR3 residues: CASSTTARETQYF. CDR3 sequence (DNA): TGTGCCAGCAGTACCACCGCTCGGGAGACCCAGTACTTC.